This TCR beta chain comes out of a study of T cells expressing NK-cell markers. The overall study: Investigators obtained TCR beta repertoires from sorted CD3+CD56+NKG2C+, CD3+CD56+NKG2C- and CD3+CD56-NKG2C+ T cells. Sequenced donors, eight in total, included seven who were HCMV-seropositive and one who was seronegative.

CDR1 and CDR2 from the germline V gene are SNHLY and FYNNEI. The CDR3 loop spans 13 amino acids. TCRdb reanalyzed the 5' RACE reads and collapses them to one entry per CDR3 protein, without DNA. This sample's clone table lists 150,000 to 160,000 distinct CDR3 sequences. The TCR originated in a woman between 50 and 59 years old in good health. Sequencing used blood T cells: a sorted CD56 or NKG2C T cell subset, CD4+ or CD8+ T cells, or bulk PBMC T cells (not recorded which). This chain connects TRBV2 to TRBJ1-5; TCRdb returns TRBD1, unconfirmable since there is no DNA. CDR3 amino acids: CASRTGMNQPQHF.